This record concerns one T cell receptor (beta chain) sequence. Its target is unknown. The data were taken from a study of T cell responses to AZD1222 COVID-19 vaccine. General study points: Clonal diversity was possibly underestimated, and the donors were mostly white British, with more females. Across spike, vaccine-associated CD4 TCRs were found, dominant at 160-218 and 743-854. Reportedly, nearly half of unique spike TCRs recognized epitopes outside B.1.351/B.1.1.7 mutations.

Clones were read by immunoSEQ multiplex PCR, and TCRdb kept only the in-frame ones, dropping some. The sample lists about 99,000 clones, about 85% seen once, with approximately 3% in the top ten. Sequenced material: peripheral blood, taken on day 0 of AZD1222 vaccination. This clonotype was sampled from an adult in good health.

CDR3 sequence: CSVKTGAGEAFF. Here the CDR3 DNA reads TGCAGCGTAAAGACAGGGGCGGGGGAGGCTTTCTTT. This chain connects TRBV29-1 to TRBJ1-1; 8 nucleotides align to TRBD1. This CDR3 comprises 12 residues. The V segment lost 6 bases and the J segment 11 bases; nucleotides outside the gene matches: 11. CDR1 and CDR2 (germline): SQVTM, ANQGSEA.